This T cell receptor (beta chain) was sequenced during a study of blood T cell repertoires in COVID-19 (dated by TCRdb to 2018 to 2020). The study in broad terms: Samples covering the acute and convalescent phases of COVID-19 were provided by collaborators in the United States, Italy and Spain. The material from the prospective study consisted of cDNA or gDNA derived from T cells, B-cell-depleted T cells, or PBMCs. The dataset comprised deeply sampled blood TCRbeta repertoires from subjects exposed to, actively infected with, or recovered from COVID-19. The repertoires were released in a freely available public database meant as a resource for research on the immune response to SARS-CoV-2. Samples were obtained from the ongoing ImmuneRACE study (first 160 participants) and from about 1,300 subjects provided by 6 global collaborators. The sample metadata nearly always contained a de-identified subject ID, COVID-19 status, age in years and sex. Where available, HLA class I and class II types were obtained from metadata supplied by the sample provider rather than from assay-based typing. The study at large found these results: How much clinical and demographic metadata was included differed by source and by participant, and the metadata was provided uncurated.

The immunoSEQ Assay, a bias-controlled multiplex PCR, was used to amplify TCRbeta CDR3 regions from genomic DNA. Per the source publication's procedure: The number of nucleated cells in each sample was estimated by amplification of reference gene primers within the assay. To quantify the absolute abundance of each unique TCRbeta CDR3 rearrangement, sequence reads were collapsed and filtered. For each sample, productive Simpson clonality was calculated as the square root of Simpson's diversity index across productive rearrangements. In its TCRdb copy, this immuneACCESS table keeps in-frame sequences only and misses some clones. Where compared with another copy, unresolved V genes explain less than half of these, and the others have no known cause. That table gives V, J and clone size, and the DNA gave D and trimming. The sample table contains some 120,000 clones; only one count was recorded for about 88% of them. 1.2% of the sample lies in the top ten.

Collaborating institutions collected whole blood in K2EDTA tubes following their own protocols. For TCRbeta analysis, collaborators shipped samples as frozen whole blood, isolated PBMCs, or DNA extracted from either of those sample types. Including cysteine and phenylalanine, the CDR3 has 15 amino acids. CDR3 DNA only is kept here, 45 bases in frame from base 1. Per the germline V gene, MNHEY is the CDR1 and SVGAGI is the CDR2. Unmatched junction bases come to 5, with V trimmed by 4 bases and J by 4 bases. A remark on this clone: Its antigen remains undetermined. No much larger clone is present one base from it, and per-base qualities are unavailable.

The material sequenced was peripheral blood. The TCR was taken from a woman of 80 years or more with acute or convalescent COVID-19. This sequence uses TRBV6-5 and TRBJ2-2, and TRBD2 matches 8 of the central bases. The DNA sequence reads TGTGCCAGCAGTTTAGCGGGGCCGGGCACCGGGGAGCTGTTTTTT. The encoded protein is CASSLAGPGTGELFF.